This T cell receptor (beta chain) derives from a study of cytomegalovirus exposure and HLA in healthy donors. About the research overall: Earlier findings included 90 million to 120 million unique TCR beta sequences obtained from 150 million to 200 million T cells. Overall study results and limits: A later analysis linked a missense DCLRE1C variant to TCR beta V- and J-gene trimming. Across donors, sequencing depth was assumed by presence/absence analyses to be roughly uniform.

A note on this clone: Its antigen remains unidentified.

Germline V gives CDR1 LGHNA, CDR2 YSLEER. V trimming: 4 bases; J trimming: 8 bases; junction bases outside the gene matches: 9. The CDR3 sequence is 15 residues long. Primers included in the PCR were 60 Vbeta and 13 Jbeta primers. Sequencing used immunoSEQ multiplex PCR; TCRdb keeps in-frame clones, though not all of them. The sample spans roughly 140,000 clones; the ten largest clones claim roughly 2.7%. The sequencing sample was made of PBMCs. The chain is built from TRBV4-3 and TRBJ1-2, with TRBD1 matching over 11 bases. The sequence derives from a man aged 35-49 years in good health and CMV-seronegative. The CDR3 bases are TGCGCCAGCAGCCTAGGACAGGGGGCTCCGAGGGGCTACACCTTC. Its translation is CASSLGQGAPRGYTF.